The clone carrying this TCR beta chain has a count of ten or more. Antigen: not known. In germline, CDR1 is LNHDA, CDR2 SQIVND (reference sequence). The CDR3 runs to 13 residues. V was clipped by 3 bases and J by 6 bases, with 10 bases between them. TCRdb independently ran MiXCR on the reads; one entry per CDR3 protein. The table includes some 180,000 distinct CDR3 sequences, 8% to 10% detected once. These data originate in a study of T cell repertoires in cytomegalovirus infection. Study as a whole: It was the public TCR beta signatures that indicated both CMV infection and matching HLA type.

Study-wide points: The response measured ex vivo was dominated by TCR beta clonotypes (HLA-C-restricted and CMV-specific).

The material sequenced was PBMCs. This receptor was obtained from a human donor in good health (CMV status not recorded). Some clones in this sample may be carry-over from other donors' samples. The chain recombines TRBV19 with TRBJ2-3; tentatively, D is TRBD2 (6 bases). The CDR3 here is CASSITSWDTQYF. The CDR3, as DNA: TGTGCCAGTAGTATTACTAGCTGGGATACGCAGTATTTT.